These 19 T cell receptor beta chains share one sample of origin, sequenced in a study of blood T cell repertoires in COVID-19. Profiled with immunoSEQ multiplex PCR; TCRdb holds only in-frame clones, not every one. The data contain a few hundred thousand clones, about four fifths of them singletons. The material sequenced was peripheral blood. These receptors were taken from an older woman with acute or convalescent COVID-19.

This clone was detected only a few times. The chain joins TRBV7-2 to TRBJ1-1; 7 bases are a match to TRBD1. The CDR3 is made up of 15 amino acids. The V gene end was trimmed by 5 bases and the J gene end by 8 bases; junction bases not matched to a gene: 14. Germline V gene sequence: CDR1 SGHTA, CDR2 FQGNSA. In DNA, the CDR3 is TGTGCCAGCAGCCTGGGGGACAGTCCGCTCGGGGAAGCTTTCTTT. Its protein is CASSLGDSPLGEAFF.

In its sample, this clone was seen once. This sequence joins TRBV19 and TRBJ1-2; the D gene is possibly TRBD1 (5 bases). The CDR3 runs 12 residues. The germline gives CDR1 LNHDA, CDR2 SQIVND (reference sequence). V was trimmed by 9 bases and J by 10 bases, leaving 18 bases between them. For the CDR3, the DNA is TGTGCCAGCATCGCCGGGGGTCCGGACTACACCTTC. Encoded protein: CASIAGGPDYTF.

The V call is TRBV4-2, the J call TRBJ2-1; 12 bases agree with TRBD2. The V segment lost 0 bases and the J segment 4 bases; nucleotides outside the gene matches: 1. CDR3 size: 16 residues. The V gene's germline CDR1 is LGHNA and CDR2 YNFKEQ. The CDR3 loop reads CASSQETSGSYNEQFF. The CDR3 DNA sequence: TGTGCCAGCAGCCAAGAGACTAGCGGGAGTTACAATGAGCAGTTCTTC.

J is TRBJ2-4 and V is TRBV6-2 or TRBV6-3; 8 nucleotides agree with TRBD2. Germline CDR1 is MNHEY and CDR2 is SVGEGT. V shed 5 bases, J shed 9 bases, and the junction held 6 bases outside the gene matches. CDR3 length: 13 amino acids. For the CDR3, the DNA is TGTGCCAGCAGTCCCGGGACTAGTGGCATTCAGTACTTC. Translating it yields CASSPGTSGIQYF.

The chain has TRBV19 and TRBJ2-7; 10 positions match TRBD2. V was clipped by 5 bases and J by 3 bases; unmatched bases: 22. The germline gives CDR1 LNHDA, CDR2 SQIVND (reference sequence). The CDR3 extends over 20 amino acids. CDR3 in DNA: TGTGCCAGTAGTTCGACCATGTTAGCGGGGGGTCCTCCTAGAGACTACGAGCAGTACTTC. Its translation is CASSSTMLAGGPPRDYEQYF.

The CDR3 sequence: CASSEGQISSYEQYF. As DNA, the CDR3 is TGTGCCAGCAGTGAAGGACAGATCAGTTCCTACGAGCAGTACTTC. The rearrangement links TRBV6-1 to TRBJ2-7; D perhaps matches TRBD1 (5 bases). Germline loops: CDR1 MNHNS, CDR2 SASEGT. V was clipped by 1 base and J by 1 base, with 11 bases between them. CDR3 length equals 15 residues.

The V gene is TRBV5-4, the J gene TRBJ1-2; D gene ambiguous. Germline values: CDR1 SGHNT, CDR2 YYREEE (reference sequence). V was pared by 4 bases and J by 6 bases, with 19 bases between. The CDR3 extends over 15 amino acids. This CDR3 reads CASSLPTGGKNGYTF. In DNA form, the CDR3 reads TGTGCCAGCAGCCTACCCACGGGAGGGAAGAATGGCTACACCTTC. The full variable domain, with the rest looked up from reference TRBV5-4 and TRBJ1-2, is ETGVTQSPTHLIKTRGQQVTLRCSSQSGHNTVSWYQQALGQGPQFIFQYYREEENGRGNFPPRFSGLQFPNYSSELNVNALELDDSALYLCASSLPTGGKNGYTFGSGTRLTVV.

J is TRBJ1-1 and V is TRBV3-1 (or the pseudogene TRBV3-2); tentatively, D is TRBD1 (5 bases). With 5 bases removed from V and 4 bases from J, the gap between germline ends came to 11 bases. Germline V lookup: CDR1 LGHDT, CDR2 YNNKEL (reference sequence). The CDR3 is 13 residues long. The CDR3 DNA reads as TGTGCCAGCAGCATACGGGGGGGCACTGAAGCTTTCTTT. Translation gives CASSIRGGTEAFF.

The J gene is TRBJ1-2, the V gene TRBV4-2; no clear D gene. From germline, CDR1 is LGHNA and CDR2 YNFKEQ. The CDR3 has 16 residues. The V end was cut by 4 bases, the J end by 3 bases, with 18 bases between. This CDR3 is CASSPRFGESYYGYTF. Here the CDR3 DNA reads TGTGCCAGCAGCCCCCGATTCGGGGAATCCTACTATGGCTACACCTTC.

This CDR3 reads CASSSRQGANTEAFF. The CDR3 DNA sequence: TGTGCCAGCAGCTCCCGACAGGGGGCGAACACTGAAGCTTTCTTT. The chain couples TRBV7-9 to TRBJ1-1, with 10 nucleotides matching TRBD1. After removal of 4 bases from V and 1 base from J, the junction contained 3 bases not matched to a gene. The CDR3 runs 15 residues. The V gene's germline CDR1 is SEHNR and CDR2 FQNEAQ (reference sequence).

The chain combines TRBV18 with TRBJ1-3, with D perhaps matching TRBD1 (6 bases). The CDR3 has 15 residues. V was trimmed by 6 bases and J by 0 bases, leaving 12 bases between them. The V gene's germline CDR1 is KGHSH and CDR2 LQKENI. The CDR3 sequence is CASSPDRSSGNTIYF. The CDR3 DNA sequence: TGTGCCAGCTCTCCGGACAGAAGCTCTGGAAACACCATATATTTT.

The chain joins TRBV19 to TRBJ1-1; D is uncertain. V dropped 7 bases and J dropped 8 bases, with 11 bases sitting between them. This CDR3 has 11 amino acids. Germline-derived CDR1 and CDR2 are LNHDA and SQIVND (reference sequence). The CDR3 region is CASIRREEAFF. As DNA, the CDR3 is TGTGCCAGTATTCGTAGAGAGGAAGCTTTCTTT.

The chain employs TRBV24-1 and TRBJ1-1; 7 bases align to TRBD1. CDR3 size: 14 residues. The germline CDR1 and CDR2 sequences are KGHDR and SFDVKD. V dropped 7 bases and J dropped 0; count of bases not matched to a gene: 4. The CDR3 coding sequence is TGTGCCACCAGAAGGACAGGTTTGAACACTGAAGCTTTCTTT. Its protein product is CATRRTGLNTEAFF.

This chain joins TRBV7-2 and TRBJ1-1; tentatively, D is TRBD1 (5 bases). The CDR3 has 14 amino acids. The V end lost 6 bases, the J end lost 7 bases, and 18 bases lay between the germline ends. Germline V gene data show CDR1 as SGHTA and CDR2 as FQGNSA. CDR3 protein: CASRPNHRHLEAFF. CDR3 bases: TGTGCCAGCAGACCGAACCACAGGCACCTTGAAGCTTTCTTT. Complete variable domain (other parts from reference TRBV7-2 and TRBJ1-1): GAGVSQSPSNKVTEKGKDVELRCDPISGHTALYWYRQSLGQGLEFLIYFQGNSAPDKSGLPSDRFSAERTGGSVSTLTIQRTQQEDSAVYLCASRPNHRHLEAFFGQGTRLTVV.

The genes are TRBV4-1 and TRBJ1-4; D is perhaps TRBD1 (5 bases). Germline CDR1 reads MGHRA; CDR2 reads YSYEKL. V shed 3 bases and J shed 5 bases, with 13 bases lying between them. This CDR3 has 15 amino acids. As DNA, the CDR3 is TGCGCCAGCAGCCACAGACAGCAATCGAATGAAAAACTGTTTTTT. Protein product: CASSHRQQSNEKLFF.

V is TRBV3-1 (or the pseudogene TRBV3-2) and J is TRBJ2-3; 12 bases fit TRBD2. This CDR3 spans 17 amino acids. Germline values: CDR1 LGHDT, CDR2 YNNKEL (reference sequence). The J segment lost 2 bases and the V segment lost 2 bases, leaving 5 bases of the junction unmatched. The CDR3 DNA is TGTGCCAGCAGCCAACCCGGACTAGCGGGGACCACAGATACGCAGTATTTT. As protein: CASSQPGLAGTTDTQYF.

V gene TRBV5-1 combines with J gene TRBJ2-2, with D perhaps matching TRBD2 (5 bases). With 0 bases removed from V and 7 bases from J, the gap between germline ends came to 7 bases. Per germline, CDR1 SGHRS and CDR2 YFSETQ. The CDR3 covers 13 residues. CDR3 in DNA: TGCGCCAGCAGCTTGGGTCGGGACGGGGAGCTGTTTTTT. Protein product: CASSLGRDGELFF.

The CDR3 sequence: CASSLQGKDGYTF. Here the CDR3 DNA reads TGTGCCAGCAGCCTACAGGGGAAGGATGGCTACACCTTC. This chain joins TRBV5-4 and TRBJ1-2; TRBD1 matches at 7 bases. The CDR3 has 13 residues. V lost 4 bases, J lost 6 bases, and 6 bases stayed unmatched. CDR1 is SGHNT and CDR2 is YYREEE in the germline V gene (reference sequence).

The chain recombines TRBV2 with TRBJ2-7, with TRBD2 matching over 10 bases. The CDR3 contains 14 residues. V shed 7 bases, J shed 1 base, and the junction held 4 bases outside the gene matches. Germline values: CDR1 SNHLY, CDR2 FYNNEI. The DNA of the CDR3 is TGTGCCAGCAAAGTTAGCGGGGGGTCCTACGAGCAGTACTTC. Its protein is CASKVSGGSYEQYF.